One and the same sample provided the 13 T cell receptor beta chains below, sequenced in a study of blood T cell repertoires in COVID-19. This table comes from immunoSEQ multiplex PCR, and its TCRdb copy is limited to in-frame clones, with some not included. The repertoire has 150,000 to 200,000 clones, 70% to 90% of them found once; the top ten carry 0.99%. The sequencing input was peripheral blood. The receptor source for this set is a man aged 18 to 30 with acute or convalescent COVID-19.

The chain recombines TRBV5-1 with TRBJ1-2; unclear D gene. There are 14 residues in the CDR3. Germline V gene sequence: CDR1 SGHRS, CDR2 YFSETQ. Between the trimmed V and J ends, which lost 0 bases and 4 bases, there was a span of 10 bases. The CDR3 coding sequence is TGCGCCAGCAGCTTGGGTTCGGTTCCCTATGGCTACACCTTC. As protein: CASSLGSVPYGYTF.

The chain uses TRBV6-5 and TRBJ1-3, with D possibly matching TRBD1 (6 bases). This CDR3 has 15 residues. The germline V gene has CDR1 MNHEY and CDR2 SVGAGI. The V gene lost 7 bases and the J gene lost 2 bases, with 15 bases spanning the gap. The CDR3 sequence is CASTIQGYAGNTIYF. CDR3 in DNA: TGTGCCAGCACCATACAGGGATATGCTGGAAACACCATATATTTT.

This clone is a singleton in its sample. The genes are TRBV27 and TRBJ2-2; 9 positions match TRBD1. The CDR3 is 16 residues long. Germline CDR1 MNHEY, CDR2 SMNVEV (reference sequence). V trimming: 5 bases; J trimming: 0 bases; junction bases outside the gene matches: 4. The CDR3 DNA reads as TGTGCCAGCAGTCCGGGACAGGGTTCGAACACCGGGGAGCTGTTTTTT. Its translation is CASSPGQGSNTGELFF.

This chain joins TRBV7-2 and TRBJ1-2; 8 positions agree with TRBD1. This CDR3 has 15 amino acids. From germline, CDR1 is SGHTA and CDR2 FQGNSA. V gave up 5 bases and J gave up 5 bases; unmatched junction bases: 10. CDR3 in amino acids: CASSPLGQVGYGYTF. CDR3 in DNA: TGTGCCAGCAGCCCCCTGGGACAGGTGGGATATGGCTACACCTTC.

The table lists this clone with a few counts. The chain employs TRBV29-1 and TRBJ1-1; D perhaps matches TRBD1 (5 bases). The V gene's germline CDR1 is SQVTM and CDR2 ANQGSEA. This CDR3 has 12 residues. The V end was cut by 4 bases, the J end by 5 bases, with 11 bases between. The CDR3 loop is CSVVGGGTEAFF. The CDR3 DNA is TGCAGCGTTGTTGGGGGGGGAACTGAAGCTTTCTTT.

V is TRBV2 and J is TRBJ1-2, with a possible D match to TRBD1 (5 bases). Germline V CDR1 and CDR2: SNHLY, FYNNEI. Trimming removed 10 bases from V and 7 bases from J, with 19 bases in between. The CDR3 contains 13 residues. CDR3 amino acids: CATQGGGWAGYTF. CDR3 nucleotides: TGTGCCACGCAGGGAGGCGGATGGGCTGGCTACACCTTC.

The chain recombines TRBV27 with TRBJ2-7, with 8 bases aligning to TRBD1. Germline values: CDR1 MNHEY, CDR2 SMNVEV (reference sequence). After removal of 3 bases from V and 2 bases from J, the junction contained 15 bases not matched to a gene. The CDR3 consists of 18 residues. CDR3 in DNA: TGTGCCAGCAGTTTCCAGAGACAGGGGCCTAGCCCCCCCTACGAGCAGTACGTC. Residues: CASSFQRQGPSPPYEQYV.

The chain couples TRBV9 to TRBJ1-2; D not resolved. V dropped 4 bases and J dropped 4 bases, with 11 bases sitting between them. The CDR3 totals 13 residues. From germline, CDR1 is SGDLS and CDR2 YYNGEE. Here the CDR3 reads CASSPRTGYGYTF. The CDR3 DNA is TGTGCCAGCAGCCCACGAACGGGCTATGGCTACACCTTC.

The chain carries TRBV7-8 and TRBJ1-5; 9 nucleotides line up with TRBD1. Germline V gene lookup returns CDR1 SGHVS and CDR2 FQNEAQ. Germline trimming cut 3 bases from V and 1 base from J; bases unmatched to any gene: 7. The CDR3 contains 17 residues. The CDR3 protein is CASSFGTGSSSNQPQHF. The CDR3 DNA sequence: TGTGCCAGCAGCTTCGGGACAGGGTCATCGAGCAATCAGCCCCAGCATTTT.

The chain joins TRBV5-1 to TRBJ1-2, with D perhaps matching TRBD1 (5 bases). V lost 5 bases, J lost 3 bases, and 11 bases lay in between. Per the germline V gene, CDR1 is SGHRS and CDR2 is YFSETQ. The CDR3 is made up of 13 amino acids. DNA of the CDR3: TGCGCCAGCAGAGCAGACAGCGACTATGGCTACACCTTC. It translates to CASRADSDYGYTF.

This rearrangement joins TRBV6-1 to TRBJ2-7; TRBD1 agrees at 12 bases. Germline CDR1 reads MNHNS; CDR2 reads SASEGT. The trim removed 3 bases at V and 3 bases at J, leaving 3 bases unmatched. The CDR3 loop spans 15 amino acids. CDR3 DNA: TGTGCCAGCAGTGAGGGGACAGGGGGCTTCTACGAGCAGTACTTC. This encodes CASSEGTGGFYEQYF.

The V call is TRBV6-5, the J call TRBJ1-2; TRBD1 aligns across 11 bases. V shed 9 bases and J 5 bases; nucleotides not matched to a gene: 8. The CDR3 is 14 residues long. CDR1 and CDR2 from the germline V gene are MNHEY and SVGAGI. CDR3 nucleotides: TGTGCCAGTATAAGACGGGACAGGGGGTATGGCTACACCTTC. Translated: CASIRRDRGYGYTF.

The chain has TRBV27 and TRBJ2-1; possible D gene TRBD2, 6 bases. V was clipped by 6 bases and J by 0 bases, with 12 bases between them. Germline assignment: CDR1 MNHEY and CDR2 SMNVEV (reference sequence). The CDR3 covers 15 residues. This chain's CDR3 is CASSPGRSSYNEQFF. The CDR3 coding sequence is TGTGCCAGCAGCCCCGGGAGAAGCTCCTACAATGAGCAGTTCTTC.